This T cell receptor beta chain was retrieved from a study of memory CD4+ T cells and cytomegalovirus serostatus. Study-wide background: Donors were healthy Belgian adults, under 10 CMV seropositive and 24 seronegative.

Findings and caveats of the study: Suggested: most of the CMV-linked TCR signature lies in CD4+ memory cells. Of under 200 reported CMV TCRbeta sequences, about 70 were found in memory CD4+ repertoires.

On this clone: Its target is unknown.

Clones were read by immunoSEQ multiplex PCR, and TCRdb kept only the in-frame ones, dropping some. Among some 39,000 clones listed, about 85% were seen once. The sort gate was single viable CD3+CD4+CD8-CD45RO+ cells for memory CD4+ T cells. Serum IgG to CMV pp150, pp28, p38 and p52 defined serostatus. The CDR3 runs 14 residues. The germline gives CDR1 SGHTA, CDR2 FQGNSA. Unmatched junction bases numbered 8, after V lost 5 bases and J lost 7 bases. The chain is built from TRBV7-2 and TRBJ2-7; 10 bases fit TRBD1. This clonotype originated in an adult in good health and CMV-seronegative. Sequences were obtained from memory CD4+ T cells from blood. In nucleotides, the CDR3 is TGTGCCAGCAGCACCAGACAGGGGGCGCGGGAGCAGTACTTC. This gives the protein CASSTRQGAREQYF. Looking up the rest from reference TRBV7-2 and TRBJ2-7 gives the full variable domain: GAGVSQSPSNKVTEKGKDVELRCDPISGHTALYWYRQSLGQGLEFLIYFQGNSAPDKSGLPSDRFSAERTGGSVSTLTIQRTQQEDSAVYLCASSTRQGAREQYFGPGTRLTVT.